The next 29 T cell receptor beta chains were all read from a single sample in a study of T cell responses to AZD1222 COVID-19 vaccine. Profiled with immunoSEQ multiplex PCR; TCRdb holds only in-frame clones, not every one. The data contain 85,000 to 100,000 clones, more than 75% of them singletons. The specimen comprised peripheral blood, sampled on day 0 of AZD1222 vaccination. These receptors all come from an adult in good health.

This clone was detected once. J is TRBJ1-3 and V is TRBV6-1, with D possibly TRBD1 on 5 matching bases. Per the germline V gene, CDR1 is MNHNS and CDR2 is SASEGT. The germline V and J ends were trimmed by 1 base and 4 bases, with 11 bases remaining between them. The CDR3 length is 15 residues. This CDR3 reads CASSEVVGDGNTIYF. The CDR3 nucleotides read TGTGCCAGCAGTGAAGTGGTGGGGGACGGAAACACCATATATTTT.

The genes are TRBV11-2 and TRBJ2-7; possible D gene TRBD1, 6 bases. This CDR3 is 15 amino acids long. The V gene's germline CDR1 is SGHAT and CDR2 FQNNGV. The V and J ends lost 6 bases and 2 bases respectively, with 17 bases between them. The CDR3 protein is CASRPIGQFTYEQYF. The CDR3 DNA follows: TGTGCCAGCAGACCGATCGGACAGTTTACCTACGAGCAGTACTTC.

The genes are TRBV14 and TRBJ2-6; D not certain. V lost 2 bases to trimming and J lost 2 bases, with 7 bases between them. Germline V lookup: CDR1 SGHDN, CDR2 FVKESK. This CDR3 is 15 amino acids long. The CDR3 DNA reads as TGTGCCAGCAGCCAATATAGGGCTGGGGCCAACGTCCTGACTTTC. The encoded protein is CASSQYRAGANVLTF.

This chain uses TRBV27 with TRBJ2-7; D uncertain. CDR1 and CDR2 (germline): MNHEY, SMNVEV (reference sequence). Trimming cost V 0 bases and J 7 bases, with 22 bases left between them. The CDR3 runs 17 residues. The CDR3 DNA reads TGTGCCAGCAGTTTATCAGGCCGTGGCAGTTTCGTTGGGGAGCAGTACTTC. Its protein product is CASSLSGRGSFVGEQYF.

This clone was picked up one time. The rearrangement joins TRBV3-1 (or the pseudogene TRBV3-2) to TRBJ1-3; perhaps TRBD1 as D (6 bases). V was cut by 3 bases and J by 1 base, with 19 bases left in between. Germline values: CDR1 LGHDT, CDR2 YNNKEL (reference sequence). The CDR3 has 18 residues. The CDR3 sequence: CASSQPPRGGLSGNTIYF. The CDR3 DNA reads TGTGCCAGCAGCCAGCCGCCTCGGGGGGGGCTTTCTGGAAACACCATATATTTT.

The DNA for the CDR3 is TGTGCCAGCAGCGCCGGCGGGACAGTATATTCACCCCTCCACTTT. Residues: CASSAGGTVYSPLHF. The chain is built from TRBV5-4 and TRBJ1-6; 7 bases fit TRBD1. The CDR3 totals 15 residues. The J segment lost 8 bases and the V segment lost 4 bases, leaving 9 bases of the junction unmatched. Germline loops: CDR1 SGHNT, CDR2 YYREEE (reference sequence).

For this clone: No DNA is shown, since the ends of the CDR3 on it are uncertain; the CDR3 is the one TCRdb lists. The chain employs TRBV6-5 and TRBJ2-7. The CDR3 length equals 12 residues, ends included. Germline CDR1 MNHEY, CDR2 SVGAGI. The CDR3 loop is CASSSSGLVQYF.

This clone was seen a handful of times. The rearrangement joins TRBV6-5 to TRBJ2-7, with D perhaps matching TRBD1 (6 bases). The CDR3 runs 15 residues. The germline CDR1 and CDR2 sequences are MNHEY and SVGAGI. V lost 7 bases, J lost 1 base, and 17 bases lay in between. This CDR3 is CASKGAGAESYEQYF. CDR3 nucleotides: TGTGCCAGCAAAGGGGCAGGGGCAGAATCCTACGAGCAGTACTTC.

This clone showed up just a few times. This chain joins TRBV7-2 and TRBJ2-5; a weak D match, TRBD1 (5 bases). This CDR3 region has 15 residues. Between the trimmed V and J ends, which lost 5 bases and 4 bases, there was a span of 17 bases. The germline V gene has CDR1 SGHTA and CDR2 FQGNSA. The CDR3 sequence is CASSPQGVRSETQYF. In DNA, the CDR3 is TGTGCCAGCAGCCCCCAAGGGGTCAGGTCAGAGACCCAGTACTTC.

J is TRBJ1-1 and V is TRBV7-3; D unresolved. Trimming took off 5 bases at V and 5 bases at J, with 12 bases between the two ends. The CDR3 spans 13 residues. Germline V CDR1 and CDR2: SGHTA, FQGTGA. The CDR3 loop reads CASSTRAQTEAFF. The CDR3 nucleotides are TGTGCCAGCAGCACTCGGGCGCAAACTGAAGCTTTCTTT. The whole variable domain, filled in from reference TRBV7-3 and TRBJ1-1, reads GAGVSQTPSNKVTEKGKYVELRCDPISGHTALYWYRQSLGQGPEFLIYFQGTGAADDSGLPNDRFFAVRPEGSVSTLKIQRTERGDSAVYLCASSTRAQTEAFFGQGTRLTVV.

This clone appeared a single time. The CDR3 DNA follows: TGTGCCAGCAGCTTAACAGGACTCACTAATGAAAAACTGTTTTTT. Translating gives CASSLTGLTNEKLFF. The chain carries TRBV11-1 and TRBJ1-4, with TRBD1 as a possible D gene (5 bases). This CDR3 region has 15 residues. The V and J ends lost 2 bases and 2 bases respectively, with 9 bases between them. Germline CDR1 is SGHAT and CDR2 is FQDESV (reference sequence).

The chain carries TRBV19 and TRBJ1-1; D might be TRBD1 (6 bases). This CDR3 spans 12 amino acids. Per germline, CDR1 LNHDA and CDR2 SQIVND (reference sequence). V gave up 4 bases and J gave up 8 bases, with 11 bases separating them. The DNA for the CDR3 is TGTGCCAGTAGTAACCAGGGGAGGGAAGCTTTCTTT. It codes for CASSNQGREAFF.

CDR3 amino acids: CSVVGRDRGEKLFF. CDR3 in DNA: TGCAGCGTTGTGGGCCGGGACAGGGGCGAAAAACTGTTTTTT. The J gene is TRBJ1-4, the V gene TRBV29-1, with 10 bases lining up with TRBD1. Germline V gives CDR1 SQVTM, CDR2 ANQGSEA. This CDR3 has 14 residues. Unmatched junction bases numbered 7, after V lost 4 bases and J lost 8 bases.

This chain links TRBV11-3 with TRBJ2-3; D is perhaps TRBD2 (7 bases). Per germline, CDR1 SGHNT and CDR2 YENEEA. Trimming shortened V by 1 base and J by 2 bases, and 13 bases separated the two germline ends. The CDR3 extends over 16 amino acids. The CDR3 sequence is CASSLGLRGPTDTQYF. CDR3 bases: TGTGCCAGCAGCTTAGGTTTGCGGGGGCCCACAGATACGCAGTATTTT.

The gene calls are TRBV3-1 (or the pseudogene TRBV3-2) and TRBJ2-7; D is ambiguous. Germline assignment: CDR1 LGHDT and CDR2 YNNKEL (reference sequence). Trimming took off 0 bases at V and 5 bases at J, with 5 bases between the two ends. This CDR3 is built from 12 residues. The CDR3 loop reads CASSQDLHEQYF. Here the CDR3 DNA reads TGTGCCAGCAGCCAAGATCTCCACGAGCAGTACTTC.

This sequence joins TRBV11-3 and TRBJ1-4; no clear D gene. Per the germline V gene, CDR1 is SGHNT and CDR2 is YENEEA. CDR3 length equals 12 residues. V was clipped by 5 bases and J by 14 bases, with 15 bases between them. DNA of the CDR3: TGTGCCAGCAGCCCGGTCCACGGTTCCCTGTTTTTT. As protein: CASSPVHGSLFF.

In its sample, this clone was seen once. The V and J genes are TRBV10-2 and TRBJ2-7, with D tentatively TRBD1 (5 bases). The CDR3 sequence is 12 residues long. The germline gives CDR1 WSHSY, CDR2 SAAADI. The V gene lost 7 bases and the J gene lost 2 bases, with 9 bases spanning the gap. CDR3 residues: CASNSGTYEQYF. As DNA, the CDR3 is TGCGCCAGCAATTCAGGGACCTACGAGCAGTACTTC.

The chain joins TRBV6-2 or TRBV6-3 to TRBJ1-2; 7 bases are a match to TRBD1. After removal of 4 bases from V and 2 bases from J, the junction contained 4 bases not matched to a gene. Germline CDR1 reads MNHEY; CDR2 reads SVGEGT. The CDR3 spans 14 residues. The CDR3 DNA reads as TGTGCCAGCAGTTCCGACAGGGCCAACTATGGCTACACCTTC. This sequence encodes CASSSDRANYGYTF.

The chain couples TRBV4-3 to TRBJ1-5; 7 bases match TRBD1. The germline V gene encodes CDR1 LGHNA and CDR2 YSLEER. With 3 bases clipped from V and 7 bases from J, the junction kept 6 bases outside the gene matches. This CDR3 spans 14 amino acids. CDR3 DNA sequence: TGCGCCAGCAGCCAGACACAGGGGAGGCAGCCCCAGCATTTT. It yields the protein CASSQTQGRQPQHF.

The rearrangement links TRBV6-6 to TRBJ1-2; D is perhaps TRBD1 (6 bases). Germline V lookup: CDR1 MNHNY, CDR2 SVGAGI (reference sequence). Trimming removed 2 bases from V and 8 bases from J, with 12 bases in between. The CDR3 is 13 residues long. CDR3 loop: CASSYRGGQGYTF. Here the CDR3 DNA reads TGTGCCAGCAGTTACCGGGGGGGGCAAGGCTACACCTTC.

The rearrangement links TRBV7-2 to TRBJ1-1; TRBD1 aligns across 8 bases. The germline V gene has CDR1 SGHTA and CDR2 FQGNSA. V gave up 0 bases and J gave up 7 bases; unmatched junction bases: 4. The CDR3 extends over 14 amino acids. The CDR3 sequence: CASSLAQGAGEAFF. The DNA of the CDR3 is TGTGCCAGCAGCTTAGCGCAGGGGGCCGGTGAAGCTTTCTTT.

The rearrangement joins TRBV18 to TRBJ2-7; possible D gene TRBD2, 5 bases. Germline V gene data show CDR1 as KGHSH and CDR2 as LQKENI. The V end lost 0 bases, the J end lost 5 bases, and 11 bases lay between the germline ends. The length of the CDR3 is 14 residues. CDR3 sequence (DNA): TGTGCCAGCTCACCACCAGGCCTCGGGAACGAGCAGTACTTC. Encoded protein: CASSPPGLGNEQYF.

This chain joins TRBV12-5 and TRBJ1-1, with D possibly being TRBD1 (6 bases). The CDR3 sequence is 16 residues long. The V end lost 0 bases, the J end lost 0 bases, and 11 bases lay between the germline ends. Germline values: CDR1 LGHNT, CDR2 FRNRAP. CDR3 in DNA: TGTGCTAGTGGTTTGGTTCTTGACAGGATGAACACTGAAGCTTTCTTT. It yields the protein CASGLVLDRMNTEAFF.

Comments on this clone: A read error may produce the germline difference seen at one junction end. This chain links TRBV20-1 with TRBJ2-7, with TRBD1 matching over 8 bases. Germline CDR1 DFQATT, CDR2 SNEGSKA (reference sequence). The CDR3 is 11 amino acids. CDR3 residues: CSARNGQGRDF. In nucleotides, the CDR3 is TGCAGTGCTAGAAATGGACAGGGAAGGGACTTC.

The genes are TRBV3-1 (or the pseudogene TRBV3-2) and TRBJ2-2; unclear D gene. The germline V gene encodes CDR1 LGHDT and CDR2 YNNKEL (reference sequence). This CDR3 is 14 amino acids long. Trimming cost V 8 bases and J 0 bases, with 10 bases left between them. The CDR3 loop reads CASGVGANTGELFF. The CDR3 DNA sequence: TGTGCCAGCGGGGTAGGCGCGAACACCGGGGAGCTGTTTTTT.

The V call is TRBV7-2, the J call TRBJ1-2; D is possibly TRBD1 (6 bases). The V and J ends lost 1 base and 0 bases respectively, with 15 bases between them. Germline V gene sequence: CDR1 SGHTA, CDR2 FQGNSA. The length of the CDR3 is 17 residues. The CDR3 spells CASSLDAGAGANYGYTF. As DNA, the CDR3 is TGTGCCAGCAGCTTAGACGCAGGGGCAGGGGCTAACTATGGCTACACCTTC.

The rearrangement links TRBV18 to TRBJ1-2; D perhaps matches TRBD1 (5 bases). Germline lookup yields CDR1 KGHSH and CDR2 LQKENI. The CDR3 covers 15 residues. V was trimmed by 3 bases and J by 2 bases, leaving 13 bases between them. The CDR3 here is CASSPDSGYNYGYTF. CDR3 bases: TGTGCCAGCTCACCCGACAGTGGGTACAACTATGGCTACACCTTC.

The rearrangement joins TRBV6-5 to TRBJ1-5; maybe TRBD1 (6 bases). This CDR3 has 15 amino acids. Germline values: CDR1 MNHEY, CDR2 SVGAGI. Trimming took 0 bases from V and 4 from J, leaving 10 bases between them. CDR3 nucleotide sequence: TGTGCCAGCAGTTACTCGGGGGGCCGGAATCAGCCCCAGCATTTT. Encoded protein: CASSYSGGRNQPQHF.

The V call is TRBV7-8, the J call TRBJ1-1, with D possibly matching TRBD1 (6 bases). Trimming removed 8 bases from V and 4 bases from J, with 20 bases in between. The CDR3 consists of 15 residues. Germline V gene lookup returns CDR1 SGHVS and CDR2 FQNEAQ. CDR3 protein: CASLAEQGGGTEAFF. For the CDR3, the DNA is TGTGCCAGCCTTGCGGAACAGGGTGGGGGCACTGAAGCTTTCTTT.